A selection of T cell receptor beta chains follows, all from one sample in a study of shared clonotypes between healthy human individuals. This table comes from immunoSEQ multiplex PCR, and its TCRdb copy is limited to in-frame clones, with some not included. The repertoire holds roughly 2,500,000 clones, 80% to 95% seen once, with approximately 0.36% in the top ten. The sequencing sample was made of naive CD4+ T cells from PBMCs. Receptor source: a man aged 18-30 years in good health. Some clones in this sample may be carry-over from other donors' samples. Each CDR3 is given with its conserved first and last residue. The D gene is left open where the match is weak. Expanded clones get a size class; other rows say once, few or many, or leave the size out.

cdr3_aa | cdr3_nt | clone_size | j_call | v_call | d_call
CRGNNSPLHF | TGTAGGGGCAATAATTCACCCCTCCACTTT | . | TRBJ1-6 | TRBV27 | .
CASSGKGTSGLTSTDTQYF | TGTGCCAGCAGCGGCAAAGGGACTAGCGGGTTAACTAGCACAGATACGCAGTATTTT | . | TRBJ2-3 | TRBV11-2 | TRBD2
CATGTSGDNEQFF | TGTGCCACCGGGACTAGCGGGGACAATGAGCAGTTCTTC | . | TRBJ2-1 | TRBV18 | TRBD2
CASSFMGGSEQYF | TGTGCCAGCAGTTTTATGGGGGGAAGCGAGCAGTACTTC | . | TRBJ2-7 | TRBV27 | .
CASSRDSDIPYEQYF | TGTGCCAGCAGTAGGGACTCCGATATCCCCTACGAGCAGTACTTC | once | TRBJ2-7 | TRBV6-5 | .
CASSTGLYQPQHF | TGTGCCAGCAGTACGGGGTTATACCAGCCCCAGCATTTT | . | TRBJ1-5 | TRBV6-5 | .
CASSPRDLRDEQFF | TGTGCCAGCAGCCCCCGGGACCTTAGGGATGAGCAGTTCTTC | . | TRBJ2-1 | TRBV14 | .
CASSRRRVAGELFF | TGTGCCAGCAGTCGCCGTCGGGTTGCGGGGGAGCTGTTTTTT | . | TRBJ2-2 | TRBV7-8 | .
CASSPLGRVDEKLFF | TGTGCCAGTAGTCCCCTCGGGAGGGTGGATGAAAAACTGTTTTTT | . | TRBJ1-4 | TRBV19 | .
CASSVTGRVAEAFF | TGTGCCAGCAGCGTGACAGGGCGCGTCGCTGAAGCTTTCTTT | once | TRBJ1-1 | TRBV7-3 | TRBD1
CASSLGDQGNYGYTF | TGCGCCAGCAGCTTGGGGGACCAAGGGAACTATGGCTACACCTTC | once | TRBJ1-2 | TRBV5-1 | .
CASSPSTDTQYF | TGCGCCAGCAGCCCCTCTACAGATACGCAGTATTTT | . | TRBJ2-3 | TRBV5-1 | .